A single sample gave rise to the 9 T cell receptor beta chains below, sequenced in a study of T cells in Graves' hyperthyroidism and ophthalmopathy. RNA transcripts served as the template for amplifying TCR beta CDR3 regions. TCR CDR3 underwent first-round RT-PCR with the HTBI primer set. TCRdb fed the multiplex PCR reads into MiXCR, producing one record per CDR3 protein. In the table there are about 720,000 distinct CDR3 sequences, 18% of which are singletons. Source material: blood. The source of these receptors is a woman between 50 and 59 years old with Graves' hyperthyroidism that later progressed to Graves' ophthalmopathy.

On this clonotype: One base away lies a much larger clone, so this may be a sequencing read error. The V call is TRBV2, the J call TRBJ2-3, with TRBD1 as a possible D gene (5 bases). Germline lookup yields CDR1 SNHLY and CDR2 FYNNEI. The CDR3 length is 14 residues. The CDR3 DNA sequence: TGTGCCAGCAATCGTGACAGCAGCACAGATACGCGGTATTTT. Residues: CASNRDSSTDTRYF.

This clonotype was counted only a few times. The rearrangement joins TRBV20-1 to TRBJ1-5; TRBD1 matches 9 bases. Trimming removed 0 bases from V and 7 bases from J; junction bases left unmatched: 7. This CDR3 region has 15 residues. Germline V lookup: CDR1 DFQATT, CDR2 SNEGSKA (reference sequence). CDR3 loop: CSARDGDRVIQPQHF. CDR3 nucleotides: TGCAGTGCTAGAGATGGGGACAGGGTAATCCAGCCCCAGCATTTT.

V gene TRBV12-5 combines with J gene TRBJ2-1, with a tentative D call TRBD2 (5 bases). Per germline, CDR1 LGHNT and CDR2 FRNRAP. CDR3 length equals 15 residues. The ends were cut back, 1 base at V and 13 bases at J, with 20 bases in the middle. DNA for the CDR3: TGTGCTAGTGGTTTGGGCGACCCGACCGGGGAACTCCAGTTCTTC. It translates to CASGLGDPTGELQFF.

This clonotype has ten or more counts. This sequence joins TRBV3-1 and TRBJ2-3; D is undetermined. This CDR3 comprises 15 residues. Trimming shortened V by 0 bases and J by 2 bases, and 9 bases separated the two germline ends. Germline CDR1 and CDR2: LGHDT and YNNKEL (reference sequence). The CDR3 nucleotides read TGTGCCAGCAGCCAAGAACTGACTTCCACAGATACGCAGTATTTT. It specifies CASSQELTSTDTQYF.

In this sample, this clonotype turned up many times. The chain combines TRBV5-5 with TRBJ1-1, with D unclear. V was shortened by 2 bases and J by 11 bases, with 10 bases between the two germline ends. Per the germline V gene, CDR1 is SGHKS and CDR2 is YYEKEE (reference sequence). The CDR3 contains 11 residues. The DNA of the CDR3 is TGTGCCAGCAGCTTAGCCGAGGCTGCTTTCTTT. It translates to CASSLAEAAFF.

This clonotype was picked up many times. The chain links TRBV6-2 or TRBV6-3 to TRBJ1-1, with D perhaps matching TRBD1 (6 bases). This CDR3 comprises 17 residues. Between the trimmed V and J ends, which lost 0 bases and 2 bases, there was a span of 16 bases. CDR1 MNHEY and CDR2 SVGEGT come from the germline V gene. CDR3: CASSYSMVAGANTEAFF. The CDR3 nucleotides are TGTGCCAGCAGTTACTCGATGGTGGCAGGGGCCAACACTGAAGCTTTCTTT.

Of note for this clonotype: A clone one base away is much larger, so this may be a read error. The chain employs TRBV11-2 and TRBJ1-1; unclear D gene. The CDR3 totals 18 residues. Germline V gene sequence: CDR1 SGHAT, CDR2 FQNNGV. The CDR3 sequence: CTSSQVGMRSSSNTEAFF. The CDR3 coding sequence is TGTACCAGCAGCCAAGTGGGGATGAGATCCTCTTCGAACACTGAAGCTTTCTTT. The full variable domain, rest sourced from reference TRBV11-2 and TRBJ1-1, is EAGVAQSPRYKIIEKRQSVAFWCNPISGHATLYWYQQILGQGPKLLIQFQNNGVVDDSQLPKDRFSAERLKGVDSTLKIQPAKLEDSAVYLCTSSQVGMRSSSNTEAFFGQGTRLTVV.

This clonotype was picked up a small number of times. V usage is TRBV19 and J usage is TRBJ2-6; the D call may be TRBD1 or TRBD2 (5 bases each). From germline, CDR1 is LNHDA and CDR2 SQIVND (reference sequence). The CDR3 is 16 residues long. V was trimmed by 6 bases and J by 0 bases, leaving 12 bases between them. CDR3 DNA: TGTGCCAGTAGGTCGGGGCCACACTCTGGGGCCAACGTCCTGACTTTC. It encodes CASRSGPHSGANVLTF.

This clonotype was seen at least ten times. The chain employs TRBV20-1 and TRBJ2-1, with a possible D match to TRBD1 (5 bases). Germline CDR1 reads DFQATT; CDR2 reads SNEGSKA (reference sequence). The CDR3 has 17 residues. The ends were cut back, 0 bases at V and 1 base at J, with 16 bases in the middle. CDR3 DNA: TGCAGTGCTAGAGATCCACCGCAGGGCCCTTCCTACAATGAGCAGTTCTTC. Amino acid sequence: CSARDPPQGPSYNEQFF.